The clone carrying this TCR beta chain was seen only a few times. No antigen is known for it. These data originate in a study of human T cells and chemical hapten exposure. Study background: Patients, mostly women, had alopecia areata, alopecia totalis or alopecia universalis. Whole-study results and caveats: TCRs above 1 in 1000 frequency stayed constant with DPC sensitization.

Germline V gene data show CDR1 as SGHRS and CDR2 as YFSETQ. This CDR3 contains 14 residues. Trimming removed 4 bases from V and 1 base from J, with 6 bases in between. Time point of the sample: pre-sensitization, week 0. Treatment described: therapeutic diphenylcyclopropenone sensitization with weekly scalp DPC. TCRdb re-analysed the RACE reads in MiXCR, keeping a single row per CDR3 protein. Here the sample spans 85,000 to 100,000 distinct CDR3 sequences, 10% to 12% being singletons. This receptor was obtained from a woman aged 55 to 70 with alopecia areata. Some clones in this sample may be carry-over from other donors' samples. The chain combines TRBV5-1 with TRBJ1-6, with D possibly being TRBD1 (5 bases). The sample consisted of whole blood, taken in connection with sensitization to the hapten diphenylcyclopropenone (DPC). The CDR3 sequence is CASSPGSYNSPLHF. The DNA for the CDR3 is TGCGCCAGCAGCCCAGGGTCCTATAATTCACCCCTCCACTTT.